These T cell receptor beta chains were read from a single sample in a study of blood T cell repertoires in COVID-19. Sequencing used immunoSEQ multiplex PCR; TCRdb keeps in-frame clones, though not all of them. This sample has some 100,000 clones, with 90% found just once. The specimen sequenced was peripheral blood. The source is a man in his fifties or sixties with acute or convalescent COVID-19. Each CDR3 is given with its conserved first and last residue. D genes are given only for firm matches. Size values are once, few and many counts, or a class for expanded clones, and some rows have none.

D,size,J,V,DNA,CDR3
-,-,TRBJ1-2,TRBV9,TGTGCCAGCAGCGTAAGCTACGGGTCTAACTATGGCTACACCTTC,CASSVSYGSNYGYTF
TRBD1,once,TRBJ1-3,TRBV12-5,TGTGCTAGTGGAACGACAGGGTCTGGAAACACCATATATTTT,CASGTTGSGNTIYF
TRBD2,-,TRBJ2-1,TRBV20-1,TGCAGTGCTAGTGGTCTAGCGGGAGGGTACAATGAGCAGTTCTTC,CSASGLAGGYNEQFF
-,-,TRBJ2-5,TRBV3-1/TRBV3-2,TGTGCCAGCAGCCCACCAAACCCCGGGTGGGGGCCAGAGACCCAGTACTTC,CASSPPNPGWGPETQYF
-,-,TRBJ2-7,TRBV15,TGTGCCACCAGCAGAGATCGTAACGGTTGGGAGCAGTACTTC,CATSRDRNGWEQYF
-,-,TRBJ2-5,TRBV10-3,TGTGCCATCAGTCCGGGGAGGCGCACACAAGAGACCCAGTACTTC,CAISPGRRTQETQYF
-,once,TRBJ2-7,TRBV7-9,TGTGCCAGCAGCTCGGGGGAGTACTCCTACGAGCAGTACTTC,CASSSGEYSYEQYF
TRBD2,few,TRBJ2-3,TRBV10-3,TGTGCCATCAGTGAGACTAGCGGGCACACTAGCACAGATACGCAGTATTTT,CAISETSGHTSTDTQYF
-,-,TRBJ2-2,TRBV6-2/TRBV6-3,TGTGCCAGCAGTTACGGATCGCGGTTAGACACCGGGGAGCTGTTTTTT,CASSYGSRLDTGELFF
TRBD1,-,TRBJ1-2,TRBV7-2,TGTGCCAGCAGCTCCCGACAGGGGGTAGTCTACGGCTACACCTTC,CASSSRQGVVYGYTF
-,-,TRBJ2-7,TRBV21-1,TGTGCCAGCAGCAAAAAAAGGCGGGGAAGAGGAATTTCCGAGCAGTACTTC,CASSKKRRGRGISEQYF
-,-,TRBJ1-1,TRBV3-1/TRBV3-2,TGTGCCAGCAGCCAAGGTCTCGGGTACACTGAAGCTTTCTTT,CASSQGLGYTEAFF
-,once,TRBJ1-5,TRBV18,TGTGCCAGCTCACCATATACAGGGAGCACGAATCAGCCCCAGCATTTT,CASSPYTGSTNQPQHF
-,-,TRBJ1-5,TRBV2,TGTGCCAGCAGTCGAGATGGTGGCAATCAGCCCCAGCATTTT,CASSRDGGNQPQHF
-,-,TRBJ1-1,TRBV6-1,TGTGCCAGCAGTGACAGGAACACTGAAGCTTTCTTT,CASSDRNTEAFF
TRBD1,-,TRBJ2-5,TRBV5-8,TGTGCCAGCAGCACCATCCGGGACAGGGGAAAGACCCAGTACTTC,CASSTIRDRGKTQYF
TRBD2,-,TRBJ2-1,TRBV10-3,TGTGCCATCAGTGGAGTTAGCGGGAGGGAGCAGTTCTTC,CAISGVSGREQFF
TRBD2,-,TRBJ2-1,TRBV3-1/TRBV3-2,TGTGCCAGCAGCCCGACTAGCGGGGGCACCCAGCAGTTCTTC,CASSPTSGGTQQFF
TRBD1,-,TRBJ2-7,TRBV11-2,TGTGCCAGCAGATCAAGCGACAGGGAAGACGAGCAGTACTTC,CASRSSDREDEQYF
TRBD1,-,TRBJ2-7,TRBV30,TGTGCCTGGGCTACAGGGGGGAGCTCCTACGAGCAGTACTTC,CAWATGGSSYEQYF
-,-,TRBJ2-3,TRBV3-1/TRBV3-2,TGTGCCAGCAGCCAACAGGGCACAGATACGCAGTATTTT,CASSQQGTDTQYF
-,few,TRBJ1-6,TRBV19,TGTGCCAGTAGTAGGGGGCTTGCTGACGCCAATAATTCACCCCTCCACTTT,CASSRGLADANNSPLHF
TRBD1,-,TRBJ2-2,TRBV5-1,TGCGCCAGCAGCCACATTGCGGGACAGGGGACTTCCGGGGAGCTGTTTTTT,CASSHIAGQGTSGELFF
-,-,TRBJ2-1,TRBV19,TGTGCCAGTAGTAAGGGGGTAGGAGCTGAGCAGTTCTTC,CASSKGVGAEQFF
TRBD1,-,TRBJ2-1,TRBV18,TGTGCCAGCTCGCAGTTCGGACAGGCGAGCTCCTACAATGAGCAGTTCTTC,CASSQFGQASSYNEQFF
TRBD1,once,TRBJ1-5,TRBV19,TGTGCCAGTAGGCCACAGGGGGCAGAGCAGCCCCAGCATTTT,CASRPQGAEQPQHF
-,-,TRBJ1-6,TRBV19,TGTGCCAGTACCCTCGATCAGCAGGGGTCGTCCTATAATTCACCCCTCCACTTT,CASTLDQQGSSYNSPLHF
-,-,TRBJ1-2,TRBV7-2,TGTGCCAGCAGCCCGGGAGTAGCCTATGGCTACACCTTC,CASSPGVAYGYTF
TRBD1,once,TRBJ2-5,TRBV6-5,TGTGCCAGCAGTAGAGGACAGGGGGGAGAGACCCAGTACTTC,CASSRGQGGETQYF